One sample yielded the 10 T cell receptor beta chains listed below, sequenced in a study of blood T cell repertoires in COVID-19. Some clones are missing from TCRdb's copy, which holds only in-frame ones; the method was immunoSEQ multiplex PCR. This table has roughly 220,000 clones, 80% to 85% appearing once. Sequencing input: peripheral blood. These receptors were taken from a man between 25 and 39 years old with active or convalescent COVID-19.

As concerns this clone: A much larger clone lies a single base off, so this may be a read error. Other DNA sequences of this sample code for an identical CDR3. This chain joins TRBV4-1 and TRBJ2-5, with 11 bases lining up with TRBD2. The CDR3 loop spans 20 amino acids. CDR1 MGHRA and CDR2 YSYEKL come from the germline V gene. The DNA of the CDR3 is TGCGCCAGCAGTCAAGATGCGGTAGCTTTAGCGGGAGGGCCCCGGGAGACCCAGTACTTC. Protein product: CASSQDAVALAGGPRETQYF.

The genes are TRBV7-9 and TRBJ1-1; D might be TRBD1 (6 bases). The CDR3 consists of 12 residues. V was pared by 7 bases and J by 8 bases, with 14 bases between. Germline V gene lookup returns CDR1 SEHNR and CDR2 FQNEAQ (reference sequence). Written as DNA, the CDR3 is TGTGCCAGCACCCCCTGGGGGCCCGAAGCTTTCTTT. Its translation: CASTPWGPEAFF.

V usage is TRBV10-3 and J usage is TRBJ1-5; possibly TRBD1 for D (5 bases). CDR1 is ENHRY and CDR2 is SYGVKD in the germline V gene. V gave up 2 bases and J gave up 1 base, with 9 bases separating them. The CDR3 is made up of 15 amino acids. Here the CDR3 DNA reads TGTGCCATCAGTGAGGGTTCAGGGAGCAATCAGCCCCAGCATTTT. Translated: CAISEGSGSNQPQHF.

The gene calls are TRBV2 and TRBJ1-2; D unclear. Germline CDR1 is SNHLY and CDR2 is FYNNEI. V dropped 5 bases and J dropped 3 bases, with 10 bases sitting between them. The CDR3 loop spans 13 amino acids. CDR3 nucleotide sequence: TGTGCCAGCAGTCCCTCCCCAGACTATGGCTACACCTTC. It encodes CASSPSPDYGYTF.

The rearrangement uses TRBV18 and TRBJ2-7, with 12 positions matching TRBD1. With V trimmed by 0 bases and J by 7 bases, 4 bases remained unmatched. CDR3 length: 15 residues. Germline CDR1 KGHSH, CDR2 LQKENI. Here the CDR3 reads CASSPPGQGAGEQYF. The CDR3 DNA reads TGTGCCAGCTCACCACCGGGACAGGGGGCGGGGGAGCAGTACTTC.

In this sample, this clone turned up a few times. This chain uses TRBV9 with TRBJ2-1; no clear D gene. The CDR3 totals 13 residues. Trimming took off 0 bases at V and 3 bases at J, with 4 bases between the two ends. Germline V gives CDR1 SGDLS, CDR2 YYNGEE. The CDR3 loop is CASSVAGYNEQFF. In DNA, the CDR3 is TGTGCCAGCAGCGTAGCGGGCTACAATGAGCAGTTCTTC.

The V and J genes are TRBV27 and TRBJ2-1, with 7 bases fitting TRBD2. This CDR3 region has 14 residues. V dropped 4 bases and J dropped 2; count of bases not matched to a gene: 2. Per the germline V gene, CDR1 is MNHEY and CDR2 is SMNVEV (reference sequence). The CDR3 bases are TGTGCCAGCAGTTCTCTAGCGGCCTACAATGAGCAGTTCTTC. Translating it yields CASSSLAAYNEQFF.

The rearrangement joins TRBV11-2 to TRBJ2-3; possible D gene TRBD2, 7 bases. CDR1 is SGHAT and CDR2 is FQNNGV in the germline V gene. The V end was cut by 3 bases, the J end by 4 bases, with 14 bases between. There are 15 residues in the CDR3. The CDR3 loop is CASSFGAGAPDTQYF. For the CDR3, the DNA is TGTGCCAGCAGCTTCGGGGCGGGGGCCCCAGATACGCAGTATTTT.

The genes are TRBV27 and TRBJ1-2, with 10 bases that match TRBD1. The CDR3 is 15 residues long. V dropped 2 bases and J dropped 4; count of bases not matched to a gene: 4. In germline, CDR1 is MNHEY, CDR2 SMNVEV (reference sequence). CDR3 region: CASSLDRGQGYGYTF. DNA of the CDR3: TGTGCCAGCAGTTTAGACAGGGGGCAAGGCTATGGCTACACCTTC.

This rearrangement joins TRBV6-5 to TRBJ1-1; weak D call: TRBD1 (6 bases). The CDR3 extends over 13 amino acids. Germline assignment: CDR1 MNHEY and CDR2 SVGAGI. Trimming removed 8 bases at V and 7 bases at J, with 17 bases between. The CDR3 loop is CASHNGGGLEAFF. The CDR3 nucleotides read TGTGCCAGCCACAACGGGGGGGGCCTTGAAGCTTTCTTT.